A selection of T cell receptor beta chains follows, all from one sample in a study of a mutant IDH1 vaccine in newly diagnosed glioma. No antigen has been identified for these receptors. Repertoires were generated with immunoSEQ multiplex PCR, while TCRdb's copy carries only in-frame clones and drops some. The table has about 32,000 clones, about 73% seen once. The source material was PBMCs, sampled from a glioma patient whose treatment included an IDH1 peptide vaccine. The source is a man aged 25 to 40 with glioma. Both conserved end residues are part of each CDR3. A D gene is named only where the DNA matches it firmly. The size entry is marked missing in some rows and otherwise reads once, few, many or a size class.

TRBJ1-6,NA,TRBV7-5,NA,CVNPTGGNSPLHF,TGTGTCAACCCGACAGGGGGCAATTCACCCCTCCACTTT
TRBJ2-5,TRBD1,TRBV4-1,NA,CASSQATDRGGTQYF,TGCGCCAGCAGCCAAGCCACGGACAGGGGGGGGACCCAGTACTTC
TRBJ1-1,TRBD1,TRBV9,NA,CASSVGTGETEAFF,TGTGCCAGCAGCGTTGGGACAGGTGAGACTGAAGCTTTCTTT
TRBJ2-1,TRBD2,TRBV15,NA,CATSMTSGRSNEQFF,TGTGCCACCAGCATGACTAGCGGGAGGAGCAATGAGCAGTTCTTC
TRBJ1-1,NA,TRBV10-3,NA,CAISETRNTEAFF,TGTGCCATCAGTGAGACTCGGAACACTGAAGCTTTCTTT
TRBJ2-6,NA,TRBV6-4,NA,CASSDNSGANVLTF,TGTGCCAGCAGTGACAACTCTGGGGCCAACGTCCTGACTTTC
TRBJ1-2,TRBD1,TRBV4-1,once,CASSLRTGAYGYTF,TGCGCCAGCAGCCTACGGACAGGGGCCTATGGCTACACCTTC
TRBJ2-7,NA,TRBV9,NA,CASSVDGGATYEQYF,TGTGCCAGCAGCGTAGATGGGGGGGCCACCTACGAGCAGTACTTC
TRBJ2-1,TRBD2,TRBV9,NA,CASSPLAGGYNEQFF,TGTGCCAGCAGCCCACTAGCGGGGGGTTACAATGAGCAGTTCTTC
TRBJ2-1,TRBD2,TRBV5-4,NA,CASSQRTSGNNEQFF,TGTGCCAGCAGCCAGCGGACTAGCGGCAACAATGAGCAGTTCTTC
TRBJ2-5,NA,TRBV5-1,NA,CASSLGGGRGETQYF,TGCGCCAGCAGCTTGGGAGGTGGGAGAGGGGAGACCCAGTACTTC
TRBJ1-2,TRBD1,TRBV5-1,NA,CASSRGQGGIGYGYTF,TGCGCCAGCAGTCGAGGACAGGGGGGGATTGGCTATGGCTACACCTTC
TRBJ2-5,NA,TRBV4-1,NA,CASSQDRVRETQYF,TGCGCCAGCAGCCAAGACAGGGTACGGGAGACCCAGTACTTC
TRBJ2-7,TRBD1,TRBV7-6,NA,CASSVGQGSSYEQYF,TGTGCCAGCAGCGTCGGACAGGGGAGCTCCTACGAGCAGTACTTC
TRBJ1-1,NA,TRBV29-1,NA,CSVFRGNTEAFF,TGCAGCGTCTTTAGGGGGAACACTGAAGCTTTCTTT
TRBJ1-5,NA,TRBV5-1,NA,CASSLFGDQPQHF,TGCGCCAGCAGCTTGTTTGGGGATCAGCCCCAGCATTTT
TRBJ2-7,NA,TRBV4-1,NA,CASSQVDGPLGYEQYF,TGCGCCAGCAGCCAAGTGGATGGGCCTTTAGGCTACGAGCAGTACTTC
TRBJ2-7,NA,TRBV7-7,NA,CASSYDGVSEQYF,TGTGCCAGCAGCTATGACGGGGTCTCCGAGCAGTACTTC
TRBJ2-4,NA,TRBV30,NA,CAWSLTTSVSNIQYF,TGTGCCTGGAGTCTAACGACTAGTGTTAGTAACATTCAGTACTTC
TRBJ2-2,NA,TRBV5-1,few,CASSLGVDGELFF,TGCGCCAGCAGCTTGGGGGTGGACGGGGAGCTGTTTTTT
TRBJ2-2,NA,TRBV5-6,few,CASSSVTELFF,TGTGCCAGCAGCTCTGTGACAGAACTGTTTTTT
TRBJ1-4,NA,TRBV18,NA,CASSPGPEKLFF,TGTGCCAGCTCACCAGGCCCCGAAAAACTGTTTTTT
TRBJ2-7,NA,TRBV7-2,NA,CASSLLREQYF,TGTGCCAGCAGCTTACTGCGGGAGCAGTACTTC
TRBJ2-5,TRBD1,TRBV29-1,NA,CSVDLDRTQETQYF,TGCAGCGTCGATCTGGACAGGACTCAAGAGACCCAGTACTTC
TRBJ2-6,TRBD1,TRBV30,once,CAWSVPQGASGANVLTF,TGTGCCTGGAGTGTACCTCAGGGGGCTAGTGGGGCCAACGTCCTGACTTTC
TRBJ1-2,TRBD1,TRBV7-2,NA,CASSSPGTEGLYTF,TGTGCCAGCAGCAGCCCCGGGACAGAAGGACTCTACACCTTC
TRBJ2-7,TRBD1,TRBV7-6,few,CASSTRTGDYEQYF,TGTGCCAGCAGCACAAGGACAGGGGACTACGAGCAGTACTTC
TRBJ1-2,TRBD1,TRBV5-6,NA,CASSYTGTAWNGYTF,TGTGCCAGCAGCTACACCGGGACAGCTTGGAATGGCTACACCTTC
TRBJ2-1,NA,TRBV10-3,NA,CAIRRDSNNEQFF,TGTGCCATCAGGCGGGACTCCAACAATGAGCAGTTCTTC
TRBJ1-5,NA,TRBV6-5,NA,CATSEGGQPQHF,TGTGCCACCAGCGAGGGGGGACAGCCCCAGCATTTT
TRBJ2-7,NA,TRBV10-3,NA,CAISSDTYEQYF,TGTGCCATCAGTTCCGACACCTACGAGCAGTACTTC
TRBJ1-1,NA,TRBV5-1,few,CASATQANTEAFF,TGCGCCAGCGCCACCCAGGCGAACACTGAAGCTTTCTTT
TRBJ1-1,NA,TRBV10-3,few,CAISGDSVGQNTEAFF,TGTGCCATCAGTGGGGACTCGGTGGGTCAGAACACTGAAGCTTTCTTT
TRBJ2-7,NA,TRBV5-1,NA,CASSLQTGYEQYF,TGCGCCAGCAGCTTGCAGACAGGCTACGAGCAGTACTTC
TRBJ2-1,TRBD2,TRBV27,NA,CASSLLGTSPNEQFF,TGTGCCAGCAGTTTATTGGGGACTAGCCCCAATGAGCAGTTCTTC
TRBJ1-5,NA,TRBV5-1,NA,CASSFDSNQPQHF,TGCGCCAGCAGCTTCGACAGCAATCAGCCCCAGCATTTT